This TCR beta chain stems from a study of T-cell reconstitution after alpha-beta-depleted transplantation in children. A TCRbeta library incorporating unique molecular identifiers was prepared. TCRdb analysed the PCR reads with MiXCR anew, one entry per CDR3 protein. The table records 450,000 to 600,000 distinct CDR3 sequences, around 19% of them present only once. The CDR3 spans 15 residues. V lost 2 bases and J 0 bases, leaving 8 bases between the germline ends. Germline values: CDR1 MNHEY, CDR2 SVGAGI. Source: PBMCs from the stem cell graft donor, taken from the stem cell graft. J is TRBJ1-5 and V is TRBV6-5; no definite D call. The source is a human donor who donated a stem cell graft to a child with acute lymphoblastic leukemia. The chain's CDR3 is CASSYAGASNQPQHF. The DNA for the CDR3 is TGTGCCAGCAGTTACGCGGGAGCTAGCAATCAGCCCCAGCATTTT.